Below are 9 T cell receptor beta chains sequenced from a single sample in a study of blood T cell repertoires in COVID-19. Assay used: immunoSEQ multiplex PCR; TCRdb lists only in-frame clones, some missing. The repertoire has fewer than 150,000 clones, roughly 80% of them found once; the top ten carry approximately 8.1%. The sample was peripheral blood. Receptors were obtained from a woman aged 40 to 55 with acute or convalescent COVID-19.

The chain combines TRBV9 with TRBJ1-1, with 7 bases identical to TRBD1. V was pared by 3 bases and J by 0 bases, with 11 bases of the junction left unmatched. The CDR3 has 17 amino acids. Germline-derived CDR1 and CDR2 are SGDLS and YYNGEE. The CDR3 DNA reads as TGTGCCAGCAGCGCGCTAGGGGGCGCAGACATGAACACTGAAGCTTTCTTT. Translation gives CASSALGGADMNTEAFF.

The J gene is TRBJ2-5, the V gene TRBV15; TRBD2 might be the D (5 bases). V was clipped by 0 bases and J by 3 bases, with 11 bases between them. Looked up from germline, CDR1 is LNHNV and CDR2 is YYDKDF (reference sequence). The CDR3 consists of 15 residues. The CDR3 protein is CATSRDSGWEETQYF. CDR3 sequence (DNA): TGTGCCACCAGCAGAGATTCGGGGTGGGAAGAGACCCAGTACTTC.

This clone was seen once. The V and J genes are TRBV3-1 (or the pseudogene TRBV3-2) and TRBJ1-3; D unclear. CDR3 length: 18 amino acids. Trimming removed 5 bases at V and 0 bases at J, with 20 bases between. Germline CDR1 is LGHDT and CDR2 is YNNKEL (reference sequence). The CDR3 nucleotides read TGTGCCAGCAGCTCGACAAGCTTGCTCAGGTTCTCTGGAAACACCATATATTTT. Protein: CASSSTSLLRFSGNTIYF.

The chain joins TRBV18 to TRBJ2-1; D possibly corresponds to TRBD1 (5 bases). Germline lookup yields CDR1 KGHSH and CDR2 LQKENI. V was clipped by 3 bases and J by 2 bases, with 11 bases between them. This CDR3 has 15 residues. CDR3 bases: TGTGCCAGCTCACCTTTTTCGACAGCCTACAATGAGCAGTTCTTC. Protein sequence: CASSPFSTAYNEQFF.

The V and J genes are TRBV5-4 and TRBJ2-7; weak D call: TRBD2 (5 bases). The CDR3 contains 12 residues. V was clipped by 4 bases and J by 3 bases, with 8 bases between them. Germline V gene data show CDR1 as SGHNT and CDR2 as YYREEE (reference sequence). The CDR3 nucleotides are TGTGCCAGCAGCCGGGATGGCTACGAGCAGTACTTC. Translating gives CASSRDGYEQYF.

This clone was counted once. The chain links TRBV7-9 to TRBJ1-1; D might be TRBD1 (6 bases). The CDR3 extends over 15 amino acids. Germline values: CDR1 SEHNR, CDR2 FQNEAQ (reference sequence). V was trimmed by 4 bases and J by 1 base, leaving 13 bases between them. CDR3: CASSSSGVKNTEAFF. The CDR3 nucleotides are TGTGCCAGCAGCTCCTCAGGGGTGAAGAACACTGAAGCTTTCTTT.

The J gene is TRBJ1-2, the V gene TRBV21-1; TRBD1 is the table's D call, not checked against the DNA. TRBV21-1 is labeled a pseudogene. This CDR3 region has 15 residues. CDR3 sequence: CASSHSGTDSYGYTF. The CDR3 region has the DNA TGTGCCAGCAGCCATTCTGGGACAGACAGCTATGGCTACACCTTC.

This clone was detected a few times. The same CDR3 can be traced to other DNA sequences in this sample. The chain combines TRBV6-5 with TRBJ1-1; D is perhaps TRBD1 (5 bases). Trimming took off 3 bases at V and 2 bases at J, with 10 bases between the two ends. Germline values: CDR1 MNHEY, CDR2 SVGAGI. The CDR3 runs to 14 residues. DNA for the CDR3: TGTGCCAGCAGTTATCAGGGTGTAAACACTGAAGCTTTCTTT. Its translation: CASSYQGVNTEAFF.

V and J are TRBV7-8 and TRBJ2-7; 8 nucleotides align to TRBD1. The CDR3 is made up of 15 amino acids. The germline CDR1 and CDR2 sequences are SGHVS and FQNEAQ. V was clipped by 7 bases and J by 1 base; unmatched bases: 9. The CDR3 DNA reads TGTGCCAGCACCACGACAGGGGTGATGTCCTACGAGCAGTACTTC. As protein: CASTTTGVMSYEQYF.